This entry lists 25 T cell receptor beta chains sequenced from one sample in a study of shared clonotypes between healthy human individuals. Some clones are missing from TCRdb's copy, which holds only in-frame ones; the method was immunoSEQ multiplex PCR. The sample holds 1,100,000 or so clones; around 82% are singletons and the top ten take more than 0.45%. The specimen sequenced was memory CD4+ T cells from PBMCs. Regarding subset: CD45RA-negative fraction. The receptor set was obtained from a man aged 18 to 30 in good health. Some clones in this sample may be carry-over from other donors' samples.

The CDR3: CASSSRGQGASGANVLTF. For the CDR3, the DNA is TGTGCCAGCAGCTCTAGGGGACAGGGTGCCTCTGGGGCCAACGTCCTGACTTTC. This chain uses TRBV7-6 with TRBJ2-6; 9 bases fit TRBD1. Germline V CDR1 and CDR2: SGHVS, FNYEAQ. CDR3 length: 18 residues. The ends lost 4 bases at V and 0 bases at J; junction bases unmatched: 7.

The chain is built from TRBV10-3 and TRBJ2-5; no reliable D call. Germline V gene data show CDR1 as ENHRY and CDR2 as SYGVKD. The CDR3 loop spans 13 amino acids. Trimming took 4 bases from V and 2 from J, leaving 8 bases between them. The CDR3 loop reads CAISGVPQETQYF. The CDR3 DNA follows: TGTGCCATCAGTGGAGTCCCACAAGAGACCCAGTACTTC.

V gene TRBV14 combines with J gene TRBJ2-4; D could derive from TRBD1 or TRBD2 (5 bases each). Trimming took 4 bases from V and 0 from J, leaving 16 bases between them. From germline, CDR1 is SGHDN and CDR2 FVKESK. The CDR3 sequence is 17 residues long. CDR3 sequence (DNA): TGTGCCAGCAGCCCAGCCCGGGACCGCTTAGCCAAAAACATTCAGTACTTC. Amino acids: CASSPARDRLAKNIQYF.

This sequence joins TRBV10-3 and TRBJ2-3; 8 nucleotides line up with TRBD1. The germline V gene encodes CDR1 ENHRY and CDR2 SYGVKD. Unmatched junction bases numbered 5, after V lost 6 bases and J lost 0 bases. The CDR3 runs 15 residues. CDR3 loop: CAISPGQGSTDTQYF. The CDR3 bases are TGTGCCATCAGCCCCGGACAGGGCAGCACAGATACGCAGTATTTT.

V and J are TRBV2 and TRBJ2-7, with D uncertain. CDR1 is SNHLY, CDR2 FYNNEI, per germline. CDR3 length: 13 residues. The V and J ends lost 8 bases and 0 bases respectively, with 11 bases between them. The CDR3 DNA follows: TGTGCCAGCGGGTCGGATATCTCCTACGAGCAGTACTTC. Translated, it gives CASGSDISYEQYF.

The rearrangement uses TRBV18 and TRBJ1-3; D is unresolved. From germline, CDR1 is KGHSH and CDR2 LQKENI. V lost 7 bases, J lost 4 bases, and 11 bases lay in between. CDR3 size: 13 residues. The CDR3 DNA follows: TGTGCCAGCTGTCGAGTCACCGGAAACACCATATATTTT. Translation: CASCRVTGNTIYF.

J is TRBJ2-1 and V is TRBV7-9; 12 bases agree with TRBD2. From germline, CDR1 is SEHNR and CDR2 FQNEAQ (reference sequence). Germline trimming cut 5 bases from V and 1 base from J; bases unmatched to any gene: 6. This CDR3 is built from 17 residues. The CDR3 DNA is TGTGCCAGCAGCACGCCTAGCGGGAGGGCATCCTACAATGAGCAGTTCTTC. Encoded protein: CASSTPSGRASYNEQFF.

The rearrangement links TRBV5-1 to TRBJ2-5; D unclear. V was cut by 1 base and J by 1 base, with 11 bases left in between. CDR3 length: 15 residues. Germline-derived CDR1 and CDR2 are SGHRS and YFSETQ. The CDR3 DNA reads TGCGCCAGCAGCTTGCCACGGCAGGCCCAAGAGACCCAGTACTTC. Translation: CASSLPRQAQETQYF.

V gene TRBV27 combines with J gene TRBJ2-3; the match to TRBD2 covers 11 bases. Trimming removed 5 bases from V and 1 base from J; junction bases left unmatched: 5. CDR1 and CDR2 (germline): MNHEY, SMNVEV (reference sequence). CDR3 length equals 16 residues. CDR3 in DNA: TGTGCCAGCAGTCCGACTAGCGGGATACGCACAGATACGCAGTATTTT. Residues: CASSPTSGIRTDTQYF.

This sequence joins TRBV11-2 and TRBJ2-1; 8 nucleotides line up with TRBD2. The ends lost 3 bases at V and 5 bases at J; junction bases unmatched: 9. The CDR3 covers 16 residues. CDR1 and CDR2 (germline): SGHAT, FQNNGV. The CDR3 here is CASSFRGGRIHNEQFF. CDR3 nucleotide sequence: TGTGCCAGCAGCTTCCGGGGCGGGAGGATCCACAATGAGCAGTTCTTC.

This rearrangement joins TRBV7-2 to TRBJ2-7; D tentatively fits TRBD1 or TRBD2 (5 bases each). V lost 1 base and J 1 base, leaving 14 bases between the germline ends. The CDR3 totals 16 residues. Germline V lookup: CDR1 SGHTA, CDR2 FQGNSA. In DNA, the CDR3 is TGTGCCAGCAGCTTAGTTAGGGGAGCAGGGTCCTACGAGCAGTACTTC. Protein product: CASSLVRGAGSYEQYF.

The chain links TRBV2 to TRBJ2-2, with D perhaps matching TRBD1 (6 bases). V was shortened by 5 bases and J by 6 bases, with 25 bases between the two germline ends. Per germline, CDR1 SNHLY and CDR2 FYNNEI. The CDR3 runs to 18 residues. CDR3: CASSLPKTGLPGSGELFF. The CDR3 DNA sequence: TGTGCCAGCAGTCTTCCAAAGACAGGCCTGCCTGGGTCCGGGGAGCTGTTTTTT.

This clone occurred a few times. The sample contains more than one DNA sequence encoding this CDR3. This sequence joins TRBV7-9 and TRBJ1-1; no reliable D call. From germline, CDR1 is SEHNR and CDR2 FQNEAQ (reference sequence). This CDR3 has 14 amino acids. V was trimmed by 2 bases and J by 1 base, leaving 8 bases between them. The CDR3: CASSLFAGNTEAFF. CDR3 bases: TGTGCCAGCAGCTTATTTGCAGGGAACACTGAAGCTTTCTTT.

This chain uses TRBV9 with TRBJ2-1; 7 bases map to TRBD2. The CDR3 is 16 residues long. J lost 1 base, V lost 2 bases, and 6 bases had no gene match. Germline V gene sequence: CDR1 SGDLS, CDR2 YYNGEE. CDR3 in amino acids: CASSVLAGVSYNEQFF. The CDR3 DNA reads TGTGCCAGCAGCGTCTTGGCGGGAGTTTCCTACAATGAGCAGTTCTTC.

The chain is built from TRBV13 and TRBJ2-7; 8 bases fit TRBD1. Germline loops: CDR1 PRHDT, CDR2 FYEKMQ (reference sequence). The CDR3 has 14 amino acids. The ends lost 6 bases at V and 3 bases at J; junction bases unmatched: 7. CDR3: CASSRDRNGYEQYF. The CDR3 nucleotides are TGTGCCAGCAGTCGGGACAGGAACGGCTACGAGCAGTACTTC.

V usage is TRBV6-1 and J usage is TRBJ1-1; possibly TRBD1 for D (6 bases). The CDR3 runs 15 residues. V lost 5 bases, J lost 0 bases, and 13 bases lay in between. Germline lookup yields CDR1 MNHNS and CDR2 SASEGT. The CDR3 DNA follows: TGTGCCAGCAGTCCCCGGACAGACATGAACACTGAAGCTTTCTTT. Amino acid sequence: CASSPRTDMNTEAFF.

The chain uses TRBV2 and TRBJ2-1; D is perhaps TRBD2 (5 bases). The CDR3 is made up of 19 amino acids. V lost 1 base and J lost 6, with 25 bases in between. CDR1 and CDR2 from the germline V gene are SNHLY and FYNNEI. The CDR3 protein is CASSEVFTLGDPDTNEQFF. CDR3 coding DNA: TGTGCCAGCAGTGAAGTTTTTACATTGGGAGACCCGGATACCAATGAGCAGTTCTTC.

V usage is TRBV7-9 and J usage is TRBJ1-4; TRBD1 might be the D (5 bases). The V end was cut by 2 bases, the J end by 2 bases, with 21 bases between. The CDR3 has 19 residues. Germline CDR1 is SEHNR and CDR2 is FQNEAQ (reference sequence). The CDR3 protein is CASSLSVGQGDGTNEKLFF. The CDR3 DNA is TGTGCCAGCAGCTTATCGGTTGGGCAGGGAGATGGGACTAATGAAAAACTGTTTTTT.

The chain employs TRBV4-3 and TRBJ2-7; D might be TRBD2 (6 bases). Germline CDR1 reads LGHNA; CDR2 reads YSLEER. The CDR3 totals 17 residues. Trimming shortened V by 1 base and J by 1 base, and 17 bases separated the two germline ends. CDR3 sequence: CASSQALSGRGSYEQYF. CDR3 bases: TGCGCCAGCAGCCAAGCTCTCTCCGGGAGAGGTTCCTACGAGCAGTACTTC.

The chain combines TRBV5-1 with TRBJ2-7; D is undetermined. V gave up 0 bases and J gave up 1 base, with 11 bases separating them. Germline CDR1 is SGHRS and CDR2 is YFSETQ. This CDR3 is built from 15 residues. CDR3 amino acids: CASSLGVVRSYEQYF. The CDR3 DNA sequence: TGCGCCAGCAGCTTGGGGGTGGTAAGGTCCTACGAGCAGTACTTC.

This clone appeared once. V usage is TRBV7-9 and J usage is TRBJ2-7, with no clear D. In germline, CDR1 is SEHNR, CDR2 FQNEAQ (reference sequence). The CDR3 totals 15 residues. V was trimmed by 7 bases and J by 2 bases, leaving 18 bases between them. The CDR3 protein is CASTHSEFLTYEQYF. The CDR3 coding sequence is TGTGCCAGCACCCACTCAGAGTTCTTAACCTACGAGCAGTACTTC.

The chain recombines TRBV6-1 with TRBJ2-7, with D unresolved. This CDR3 comprises 12 residues. V was shortened by 8 bases and J by 2 bases, with 10 bases between the two germline ends. The V gene's germline CDR1 is MNHNS and CDR2 SASEGT. DNA of the CDR3: TGTGCCAGCCTCAGGAGACCCTACGAGCAGTACTTC. Translation gives CASLRRPYEQYF.

This clone was picked up a small number of times. This chain links TRBV6-5 with TRBJ1-1, with TRBD1 identical over 7 bases. CDR1 and CDR2 (germline): MNHEY, SVGAGI. The CDR3 contains 13 residues. V shed 0 bases, J shed 8 bases, and the junction held 3 bases outside the gene matches. The CDR3 nucleotides are TGTGCCAGCAGTTACTCGATAGGGGGCGAAGCTTTCTTT. Translation gives CASSYSIGGEAFF.

This clone was observed once. This chain joins TRBV6-5 and TRBJ1-2; a possible D gene is TRBD1 (5 bases). Germline V gene sequence: CDR1 MNHEY, CDR2 SVGAGI. The ends were cut back, 7 bases at V and 4 bases at J, with 13 bases in the middle. The CDR3 length is 13 residues. CDR3: CASTRAGTYGYTF. CDR3 coding DNA: TGTGCCAGCACTAGAGCGGGGACCTATGGCTACACCTTC.

This clone was found once. This chain uses TRBV4-1 with TRBJ2-2; D remains unclear. Germline values: CDR1 MGHRA, CDR2 YSYEKL. The CDR3 loop spans 18 amino acids. Trimming took off 0 bases at V and 6 bases at J, with 20 bases between the two ends. CDR3 in DNA: TGCGCCAGCAGCCAAGAACTGCCCCGTCCCGCCTGGGCCGGGGAGCTGTTTTTT. Translating gives CASSQELPRPAWAGELFF.